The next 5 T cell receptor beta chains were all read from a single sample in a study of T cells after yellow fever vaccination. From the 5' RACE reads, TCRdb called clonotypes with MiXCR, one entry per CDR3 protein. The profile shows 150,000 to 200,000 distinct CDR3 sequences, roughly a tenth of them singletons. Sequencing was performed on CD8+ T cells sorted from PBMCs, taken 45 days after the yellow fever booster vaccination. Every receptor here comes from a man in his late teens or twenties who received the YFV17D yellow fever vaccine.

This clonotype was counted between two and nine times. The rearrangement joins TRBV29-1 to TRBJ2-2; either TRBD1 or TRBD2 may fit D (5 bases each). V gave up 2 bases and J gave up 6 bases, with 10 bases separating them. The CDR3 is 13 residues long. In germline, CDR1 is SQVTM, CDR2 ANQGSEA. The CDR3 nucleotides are TGCAGCGTTGAAACGAGGGGCCCCGGGGAGCTGTTTTTT. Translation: CSVETRGPGELFF.

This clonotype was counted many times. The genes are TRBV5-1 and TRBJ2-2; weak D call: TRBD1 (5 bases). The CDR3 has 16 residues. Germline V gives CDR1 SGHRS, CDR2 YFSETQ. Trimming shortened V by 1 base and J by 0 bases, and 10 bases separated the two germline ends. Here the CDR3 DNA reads TGCGCCAGCAGCTTGTTTGCAGGGCCGAACACCGGGGAGCTGTTTTTT. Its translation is CASSLFAGPNTGELFF.

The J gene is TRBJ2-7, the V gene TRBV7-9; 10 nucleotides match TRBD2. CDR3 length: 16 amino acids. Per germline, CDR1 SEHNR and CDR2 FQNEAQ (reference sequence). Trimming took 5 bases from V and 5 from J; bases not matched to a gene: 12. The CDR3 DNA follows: TGTGCCAGCAGCCCCGGAGCTAGCGGGGGATTCGACGAGCAGTACTTC. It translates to CASSPGASGGFDEQYF.

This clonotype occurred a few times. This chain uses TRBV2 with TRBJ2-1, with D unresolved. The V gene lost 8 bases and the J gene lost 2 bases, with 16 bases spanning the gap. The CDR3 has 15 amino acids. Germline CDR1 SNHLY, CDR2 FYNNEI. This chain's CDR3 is CASYRDSWTYNEQFF. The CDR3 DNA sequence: TGTGCCAGCTATCGAGATTCCTGGACCTACAATGAGCAGTTCTTC.

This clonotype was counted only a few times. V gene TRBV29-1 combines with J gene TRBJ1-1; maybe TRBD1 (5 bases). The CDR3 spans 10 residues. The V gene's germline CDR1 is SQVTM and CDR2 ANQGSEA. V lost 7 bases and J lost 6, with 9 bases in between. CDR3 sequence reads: CSAGASEAFF. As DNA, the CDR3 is TGCAGCGCCGGGGCATCTGAAGCTTTCTTT. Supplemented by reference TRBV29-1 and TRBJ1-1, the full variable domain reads SAVISQKPSRDICQRGTSLTIQCQVDSQVTMMFWYRQQPGQSLTLIATANQGSEATYESGFVIDKFPISRPNLTFSTLTVSNMSPEDSSIYLCSAGASEAFFGQGTRLTVV.